This T cell receptor beta chain was recorded in a study of blood T cells in healthy people across ages. Findings and caveats of the study: Naive and antigen-experienced cells could not be conclusively compared, given unsorted PBMCs.

Regarding this clonotype: Antigen specificity is unknown.

Next came a second PCR, run for about 6 to 11 cycles, which used a sample-barcoded 5' primer along with a J-beta primer mix. Every individual sample yielded 2.5 million or more paired-end reads (each containing CDR3). Each CDR3 protein is one row after TCRdb ran MiXCR on the 5' RACE reads. The repertoire includes 1,500,000 or so distinct CDR3 sequences, under 55% of them detected once, and 4% sits in the top ten. The sample was blood. This receptor was obtained from a woman between 18 and 29 years old in good health.

CDR3 protein: CASSQDMRGEQYF. The CDR3 bases are TGTGCCAGCAGCCAAGATATGAGGGGGGAGCAGTACTTC. The chain employs TRBV3-1 and TRBJ2-5; D tentatively reads TRBD1 or TRBD2 (6 bases each). V lost 0 bases and J lost 11, with 13 bases in between. Per the germline V gene, CDR1 is LGHDT and CDR2 is YNNKEL (reference sequence). The CDR3 loop spans 13 amino acids.